The 8 T cell receptor beta chains reported below all come from one sample, sequenced in a study of OX40 agonist ivuxolimab in advanced cancers. The method was immunoSEQ multiplex PCR; TCRdb's version includes in-frame clones alone and lacks a portion of them. This table has 75,000 to 100,000 clones, under 90% appearing once. The material was CD4+ or CD8+ T cells sorted from blood, obtained in a trial of the OX40 agonist ivuxolimab. These receptors were obtained from an adult with an advanced solid tumor such as melanoma, head and neck, liver or kidney cancer.

V and J are TRBV6-5 and TRBJ1-2; no reliable D call. V lost 7 bases to trimming and J lost 2 bases, with 11 bases between them. CDR3 size: 13 residues. The germline gives CDR1 MNHEY, CDR2 SVGAGI. The CDR3 protein is CASKEVGNYGYTF. The CDR3 DNA sequence: TGTGCCAGCAAGGAGGTGGGCAACTATGGCTACACCTTC.

Here the CDR3 reads CAWSETETQYF. CDR3 nucleotides: TGTGCCTGGAGTGAGACAGAGACCCAGTACTTC. The V call is TRBV30, the J call TRBJ2-5, with unresolved D. Germline V gene lookup returns CDR1 GTSNPN and CDR2 SVGIG (reference sequence). The CDR3 is 11 residues long. V was shortened by 1 base and J by 4 bases, with 4 bases between the two germline ends.

The rearrangement links TRBV30 to TRBJ1-1; a possible D gene is TRBD1 (5 bases). This CDR3 has 13 amino acids. Germline CDR1 and CDR2: GTSNPN and SVGIG (reference sequence). The CDR3 reads CARSTGGRTEAFF. CDR3 nucleotide sequence: TGTGCTCGGAGTACGGGGGGTAGGACTGAAGCTTTCTTT.

By share, this clone ranks as medium-sized. This chain uses TRBV20-1 with TRBJ1-2, with unresolved D. V was shortened by 7 bases and J by 5 bases, with 11 bases between the two germline ends. The CDR3 is made up of 11 amino acids. CDR1 DFQATT and CDR2 SNEGSKA come from the germline V gene (reference sequence). CDR3 region: CSGAGRYGYTF. The CDR3 DNA reads as TGCAGTGGGGCTGGTCGGTATGGCTACACCTTC.

This clone appeared a few times. The gene calls are TRBV7-3 and TRBJ2-3, with TRBD1 as a possible D gene (6 bases). V lost 5 bases and J lost 2, with 11 bases in between. Looked up from germline, CDR1 is SGHTA and CDR2 is FQGTGA. This CDR3 spans 14 amino acids. CDR3 region: CASSPGHHTDTQYF. In nucleotides, the CDR3 is TGTGCCAGCAGCCCGGGACACCACACAGATACGCAGTATTTT.

This rearrangement joins TRBV11-3 to TRBJ2-7, with 7 bases lining up with TRBD2. Germline V gene lookup returns CDR1 SGHNT and CDR2 YENEEA. The CDR3 loop spans 14 amino acids. Trimming removed 5 bases from V and 4 bases from J; junction bases left unmatched: 8. In DNA, the CDR3 is TGTGCCAGCAGCCCCGGGGGAGGGACTTACGAGCAGTACTTC. Its protein product is CASSPGGGTYEQYF.

As for this clone: Because the CDR3 is missing its conserved closing phenylalanine or tryptophan, this is likely a read error. The limits of the CDR3 on the DNA are not certain, so only TCRdb's listed CDR3 is given. This chain uses TRBV14 with TRBJ1-4; no DNA check was done on the table's D call, TRBD1. The germline CDR1 and CDR2 sequences are SGHDN and FVKESK. The CDR3 spans 12 residues, counting both ends. CDR3 region: CASSQDGGPTEL.

The CDR3 here is CASRTPGQQLYGYTF. CDR3 coding DNA: TGTGCCAGCAGAACCCCGGGACAGCAACTTTATGGCTACACCTTC. This sequence joins TRBV28 and TRBJ1-2; 7 nucleotides line up with TRBD1. This CDR3 region has 15 residues. Per the germline V gene, CDR1 is MDHEN and CDR2 is SYDVKM. V gave up 6 bases and J gave up 5 bases; unmatched junction bases: 12.